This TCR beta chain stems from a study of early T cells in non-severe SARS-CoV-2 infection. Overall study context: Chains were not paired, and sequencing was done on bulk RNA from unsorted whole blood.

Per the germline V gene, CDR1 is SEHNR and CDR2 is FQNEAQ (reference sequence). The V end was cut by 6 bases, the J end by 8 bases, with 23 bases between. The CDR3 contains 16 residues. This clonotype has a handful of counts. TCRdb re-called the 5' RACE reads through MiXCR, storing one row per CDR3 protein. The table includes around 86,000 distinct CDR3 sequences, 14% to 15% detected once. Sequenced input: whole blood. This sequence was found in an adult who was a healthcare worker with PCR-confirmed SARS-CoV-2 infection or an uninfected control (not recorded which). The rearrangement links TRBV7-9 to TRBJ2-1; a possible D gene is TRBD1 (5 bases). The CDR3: CASSPGLLLGVDEQFF. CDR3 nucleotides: TGTGCCAGCAGTCCCGGGCTTCTCTTAGGGGTGGATGAGCAGTTCTTC. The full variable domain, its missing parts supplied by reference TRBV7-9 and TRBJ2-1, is DTGVSQNPRHKITKRGQNVTFRCDPISEHNRLYWYRQTLGQGPEFLTYFQNEAQLEKSRLLSDRFSAERPKGSFSTLEIQRTEQGDSAMYLCASSPGLLLGVDEQFFGPGTRLTVL.